A single sample gave rise to the 3 T cell receptor beta chains below, sequenced in a study of low-dose radiotherapy and immunotherapy resistance in tumors. Primers targeting TRAV and TRBV primed first-strand cDNA, covering alpha and beta chains. TCRs underwent around 20 PCR cycles of amplification with a constant-region primer and V-primer adapter. TCRdb redid the calling of the reads with MiXCR, one entry per CDR3 protein. The table records 65,000 to 90,000 distinct CDR3 sequences, 18% of them present only once. Time point indicated: before trial treatment. The source was PBMCs, collected before treatment. The receptors come from a male donor with prostate cancer.

This clonotype came up many times. V and J are TRBV28 and TRBJ1-1; D perhaps matches TRBD1 (6 bases). The CDR3 loop spans 15 amino acids. V was cut by 5 bases and J by 3 bases, with 16 bases left in between. From germline, CDR1 is MDHEN and CDR2 SYDVKM. The CDR3 DNA is TGTGCCAGCAGTGTCTCTGGGGGGCTCTACACTGAAGCTTTCTTT. This translates into CASSVSGGLYTEAFF. Supplemented by reference TRBV28 and TRBJ1-1, the full variable domain reads DVKVTQSSRYLVKRTGEKVFLECVQDMDHENMFWYRQDPGLGLRLIYFSYDVKMKEKGDIPEGYSVSREKKERFSLILESASTNQTSMYLCASSVSGGLYTEAFFGQGTRLTVV.

This clonotype was counted at least ten times. The chain combines TRBV5-1 with TRBJ2-3, with TRBD1 matching over 10 bases. Germline CDR1 and CDR2: SGHRS and YFSETQ. This CDR3 region has 16 residues. Trimming cost V 4 bases and J 4 bases; bases outside gene matches: 9. The CDR3: CASSGGQGNGADTQYF. The CDR3 nucleotides read TGCGCCAGCAGCGGGGGACAGGGGAATGGGGCAGATACGCAGTATTTT. The variable domain in full, completed from reference TRBV5-1 and TRBJ2-3, reads KAGVTQTPRYLIKTRGQQVTLSCSPISGHRSVSWYQQTPGQGLQFLFEYFSETQRNKGNFPGRFSGRQFSNSRSEMNVSTLELGDSALYLCASSGGQGNGADTQYFGPGTRLTVL.

This clonotype occurred many times. This chain connects TRBV5-1 to TRBJ1-1; 7 bases map to TRBD1. CDR3 size: 13 residues. V lost 2 bases to trimming and J lost 3 bases; unmatched junction nucleotides: 1. Germline V gene data show CDR1 as SGHRS and CDR2 as YFSETQ. CDR3 loop: CASSFTGDTEAFF. CDR3 bases: TGCGCCAGCAGCTTTACAGGGGACACTGAAGCTTTCTTT.